What follows describes a single TCR beta chain. No cognate antigen has been identified for it. No much larger clone exists at a distance of one base, and base qualities are not known. The sample is drawn from a study of beta chain features in type 1 diabetes (dated by TCRdb to 2016 to 2019). Looking at the study overall: Mean age, gender distribution, total cell number and subset yield were not different between patients and healthy donors. Whereas all 30 or so donors provided naive and central memory subsets, regulatory and stem cell-like memory subsets were isolated from just 8 patients and about 8 healthy donors. In the study, TCRB repertoires of sorted circulating CD4+ T cell subsets from recently diagnosed type 1 diabetes patients were compared with those of matched healthy donors. Across all samples, 107,917,701 sorted cells were examined, and cell number per subset correlated strongly with RNA yield.

The High Capacity cDNA Reverse Transcription Kit was used to reverse transcribe all of the isolated RNA, meaning that expressed TCRB transcripts were what got sequenced. Naive, central memory and regulatory T cell samples underwent deep immunoSEQ sequencing, averaging roughly 3.5 million total reads per sample. After sorted cells were lysed in RLT buffer, RNA was extracted with DNase-treated RNeasy Micro or Mini kits, with the choice depending on cell number. Each cell subset was processed separately to prevent cross-contamination, with patient and healthy donor samples processed together. Using the immunoSEQ multiplex PCR, TCRB sequences were amplified from cDNA into 87-bp fragments spanning the CDR3 region. Sequencing of the amplicons was done on the Illumina HiSeq platform. The study's own analysis went as follows. Synthetic template baselines were used to correct PCR bias computationally, reads within Hamming distance 2 were collapsed, and singletons that could not be merged were discarded. Reads were aligned against IMGT so that V, D and J genes, CDR3 length and insertions or deletions at six rearrangement sites could be assigned. Within each subset, clonotype counts were normalized to sorted cell number, after which true diversity and Gini coefficients were computed with the tcR R package. The overlap coefficient, calculated on TCRB nucleotide sequences, was used to quantify repertoire sharing. The table was pulled from immuneACCESS by TCRdb, which kept in-frame rearrangements only. Such tables lose some clones; where checked, under half of the loss comes from unresolved V genes, and the rest has no known cause. V and J calls and clone size come straight from that table; D and trimming were deduced from the DNA. Here the sample has around 340,000 clones; around 8.5% occur a single time. Clones ranked in the top ten supply 0.95% to 1.1% of the sample.

On the study overall, not on this receptor specifically: Shorter templates might have been favored by PCR, but patient and control samples were amplified and corrected together, so both groups would have been affected equally by any skew. Fewer insertions and more nucleotide deletions at VDJ recombination sites were observed in patients with type 1 diabetes, implying thymic rearrangement abnormalities. Naive, central memory and regulatory TCRB repertoires appeared to be more similar among patients than among healthy donors. Because cDNA rather than genomic DNA was sequenced, highly expressing activated cells could have been over-represented, although no difference in activation and CD3 levels was found between groups. Type 1 diabetes patients showed a moderate but significant shortening of TCRB CDR3 length in all four CD4+ subsets. Because small numbers of individuals were included in the HLA sub-analyses, any influence of HLA type on TCRB rearrangement was left unresolved.

Spanning cysteine to phenylalanine, the CDR3 consists of 16 amino acids. CDR3 DNA is the only sequence kept; it has 48 bases, read in frame from the first base. Based on the germline V gene (reference sequence), the CDR1 and CDR2 sequences are MNHNY and SVGAGI. V was cut back by 3 bases and J by 4 bases, leaving a gap of 18 bases between them. A single peripheral blood draw of around 0.11 L on average was collected from each donor into heparinised tubes. A BD FACSAria II and a panel including CD45RO, CCR7, CD25, CD127, CD95 and CD27 were used to sort naive, central memory, regulatory and stem cell-like memory CD4+ T cells. Every sorted population had a purity above 98%. Right away, PBMCs were isolated by Lymphoprep density gradient centrifugation and were stained directly, with no culture step. So that batch effects would be minimized, each experiment stained and sorted samples in pairs, pairing one healthy donor with one patient.

This receptor was obtained from a man younger than 45 with type 1 diabetes. Sequencing used central memory CD4+ T cells from blood. The chain is encoded by TRBV6-6 joined to TRBJ2-5; possibly the D gene is TRBD2, per 6 matching bases. The sequence in DNA is TGTGCCAGCAGTTATAATGCGGGCGCGGGGAGAGAGACCCAGTACTTC. It codes for CASSYNAGAGRETQYF.